A selection of T cell receptor beta chains follows, all from one sample in a study of cytotoxic CD8 clonotypes in ibrutinib-treated CLL. The repertoire was sequenced with immunoSEQ multiplex PCR; TCRdb's copy has only in-frame clones and lacks some. The sample contains about 39,000 clones, 55% to 80% of which appear only once. The material was PBMCs, obtained at disease progression, from a patient treated with ibrutinib. The source of these receptors is a human donor with chronic lymphocytic leukemia. Both conserved end residues are part of each CDR3. Each record gives: V gene, J gene, CDR3 protein.

V gene: TRBV18; J gene: TRBJ1-5; CDR3 protein: CASSPQGAKVGQPQHF
V gene: TRBV2; J gene: TRBJ2-7; CDR3 protein: CASSWGFAGAEQYF
V gene: TRBV13; J gene: TRBJ1-1; CDR3 protein: CASSLGGWDRGPSDTEAFF
V gene: TRBV19; J gene: TRBJ2-2; CDR3 protein: CASSNTGELFF
V gene: TRBV28; J gene: TRBJ2-1; CDR3 protein: CASSLRLGLAGADEQFF
V gene: TRBV4-2; J gene: TRBJ1-2; CDR3 protein: CASSQSTTETNYGYTF
V gene: TRBV30; J gene: TRBJ1-5; CDR3 protein: CAWSVEGGGNQPQHF
V gene: TRBV6-6; J gene: TRBJ1-5; CDR3 protein: CASSTGGGFSQPQHF
V gene: TRBV13; J gene: TRBJ1-1; CDR3 protein: CASSLGQVRAWNTEAFF
V gene: TRBV7-9; J gene: TRBJ2-7; CDR3 protein: CASSLLWDRRGDYEQYF
V gene: TRBV5-1; J gene: TRBJ2-5; CDR3 protein: CASSLGSGETQYF
V gene: TRBV5-4; J gene: TRBJ2-1; CDR3 protein: CASSLKREGEQFF
V gene: TRBV2; J gene: TRBJ2-7; CDR3 protein: CASSEAGGYIYEQYF
V gene: TRBV5-5; J gene: TRBJ1-6; CDR3 protein: CASSWGQGAESYNSPLHF
V gene: TRBV9; J gene: TRBJ2-3; CDR3 protein: CASNTGPLNTQYF
V gene: TRBV13; J gene: TRBJ1-4; CDR3 protein: CASSFRGSSNEKLFF
V gene: TRBV18; J gene: TRBJ2-3; CDR3 protein: CASSPRAGRGTAGDTQYF
V gene: TRBV5-6; J gene: TRBJ1-2; CDR3 protein: CASSLPGRNNYGYTF
V gene: TRBV27; J gene: TRBJ2-5; CDR3 protein: CASSSLGRGLWETQYF
V gene: TRBV4-1; J gene: TRBJ2-1; CDR3 protein: CASSQADNEQFF
V gene: TRBV5-4; J gene: TRBJ2-3; CDR3 protein: CASSLLVTSGVDTQYF
V gene: TRBV4-1; J gene: TRBJ1-1; CDR3 protein: CASSQEGTVGKAFF
V gene: TRBV29-1; J gene: TRBJ2-3; CDR3 protein: CSVVRGGLSTDTQYF
V gene: TRBV5-1; J gene: TRBJ2-7; CDR3 protein: CASRERVGGYYEQYF
V gene: TRBV30; J gene: TRBJ2-7; CDR3 protein: CASSAGGRYEQYF
V gene: TRBV13; J gene: TRBJ2-5; CDR3 protein: CASSIRRGLAQETQYF
V gene: TRBV5-1; J gene: TRBJ2-1; CDR3 protein: CASRGTGLNEQFF
V gene: TRBV2; J gene: TRBJ2-1; CDR3 protein: CASSQRPPRSSYNEQFF
V gene: TRBV12-5; J gene: TRBJ1-3; CDR3 protein: CASGLAYRGFSGNTIYF
V gene: TRBV28; J gene: TRBJ2-1; CDR3 protein: CASGRNEQFF
V gene: TRBV7-9; J gene: TRBJ1-2; CDR3 protein: CASSPSSDRANYGYTF
V gene: TRBV9; J gene: TRBJ2-7; CDR3 protein: CASSVGDRALHEQYF
V gene: TRBV9; J gene: TRBJ2-1; CDR3 protein: CASSVYVGEQFF
V gene: TRBV19; J gene: TRBJ1-4; CDR3 protein: CASSADRRTGVFGDEKLFF
V gene: TRBV19; J gene: TRBJ2-2; CDR3 protein: CASSMPGGPGELFF
V gene: TRBV5-1; J gene: TRBJ2-2; CDR3 protein: CASSLGGHHTGELFF
V gene: TRBV25-1; J gene: TRBJ2-1; CDR3 protein: CASSEYGGGSSYNEQFF
V gene: TRBV28; J gene: TRBJ2-1; CDR3 protein: CASTPAGMGHNEQFF
V gene: TRBV12-2; J gene: TRBJ2-2; CDR3 protein: CASRLALQQGTGELFF
V gene: TRBV25-1; J gene: TRBJ1-1; CDR3 protein: CASSDREEGFEGFF
V gene: TRBV6-5; J gene: TRBJ2-7; CDR3 protein: CASTRGGDSYEQYF
V gene: TRBV18; J gene: TRBJ2-1; CDR3 protein: CASSPHPDNNEQFF